This T cell receptor beta chain was recovered during a study of blood T cell repertoires in COVID-19. About the study: From the United States, Italy and Spain came samples of acute and convalescent COVID-19.

From germline, CDR1 is MNHEY and CDR2 SMNVEV (reference sequence). Trimming at V came to 5 bases and at J to 0 bases, leaving 6 bases not matched to a gene. The CDR3 runs 15 residues. Assay: immunoSEQ multiplex PCR; the TCRdb copy retains only in-frame clones and omits some. The table shows roughly 360,000 clones, with around 89% occurring only once. This TCR came from a young woman with acute COVID-19. This sequence joins TRBV27 and TRBJ2-7, with TRBD1 matching 8 bases. Sequenced sample: PBMCs or T cells enriched from blood (not recorded which). DNA for the CDR3: TGTGCCAGCAGTCCGAGGGACAGGATCTCCTACGAGCAGTACTTC. This gives the protein CASSPRDRISYEQYF.